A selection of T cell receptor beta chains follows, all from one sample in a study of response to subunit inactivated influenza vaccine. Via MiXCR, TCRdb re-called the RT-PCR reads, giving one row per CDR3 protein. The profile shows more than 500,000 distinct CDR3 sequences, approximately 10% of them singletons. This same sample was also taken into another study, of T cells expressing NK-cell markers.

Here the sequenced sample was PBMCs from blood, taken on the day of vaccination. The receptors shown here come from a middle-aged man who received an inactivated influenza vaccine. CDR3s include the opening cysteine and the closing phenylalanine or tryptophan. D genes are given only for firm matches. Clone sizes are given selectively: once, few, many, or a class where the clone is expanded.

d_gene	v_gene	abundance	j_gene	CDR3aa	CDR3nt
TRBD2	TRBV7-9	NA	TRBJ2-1	CASSLVSGGIFYNEQFF	TGTGCCAGCAGCTTAGTGAGCGGGGGGATCTTTTACAATGAGCAGTTCTTC
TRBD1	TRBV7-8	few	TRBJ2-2	CASSLMGQTNTGELFF	TGTGCCAGCAGCTTAATGGGACAGACTAACACCGGGGAGCTGTTTTTT
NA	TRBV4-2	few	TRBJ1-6	CASSQDGGYNSPLHF	TGTGCCAGCAGCCAAGATGGGGGCTATAATTCACCCCTCCACTTT
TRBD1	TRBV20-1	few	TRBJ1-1	CSARGRGVAEAFF	TGCAGTGCTAGGGGCAGGGGGGTTGCTGAAGCTTTCTTT
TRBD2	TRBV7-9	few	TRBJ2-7	CASRPMAGEYEQYF	TGTGCCAGCAGACCCATGGCGGGGGAGTACGAGCAGTACTTC
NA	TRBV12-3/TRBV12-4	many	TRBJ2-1	CASSLTGGANEQFF	TGTGCCAGCAGTTTAACGGGGGGCGCCAATGAGCAGTTCTTC
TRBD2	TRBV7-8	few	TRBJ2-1	CASSLSRSRREQIRDEQFF	TGTGCCAGCAGCTTAAGCCGCTCACGGCGGGAGCAGATCCGCGATGAGCAGTTCTTC
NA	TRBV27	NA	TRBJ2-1	CASSLYLGGGSYNEQFF	TGTGCCAGCAGTTTATATTTGGGTGGTGGTTCCTACAATGAGCAGTTCTTC
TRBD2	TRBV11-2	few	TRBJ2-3	CASSSRGGVAGRTDTQYF	TGTGCCAGCAGCTCTAGGGGGGGGGTAGCGGGACGCACAGATACGCAGTATTTT
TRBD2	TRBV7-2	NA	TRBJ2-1	CASSQRTSEVNEQFF	TGTGCCAGCAGCCAAAGGACTAGCGAAGTCAATGAGCAGTTCTTC
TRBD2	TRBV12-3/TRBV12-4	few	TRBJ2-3	CASSKLGGGSADTQYF	TGTGCCAGCAGCAAACTCGGGGGGGGGAGCGCAGATACGCAGTATTTT
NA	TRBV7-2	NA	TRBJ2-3	CASSLGASAYSTDTQYF	TGTGCCAGCAGCTTAGGTGCTAGCGCCTATAGCACAGATACGCAGTATTTT
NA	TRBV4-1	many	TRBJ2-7	CASSQVVRANEQYF	TGCGCCAGCAGCCAAGTCGTCAGGGCAAACGAGCAGTACTTC
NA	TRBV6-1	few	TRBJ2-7	CASRERAGPGEQYF	TGTGCCAGCAGGGAGCGTGCGGGGCCGGGCGAGCAGTACTTC
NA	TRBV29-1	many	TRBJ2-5	CSVEDRGGGLNLGQETQYF	TGCAGCGTTGAAGATCGAGGGGGGGGACTTAACTTGGGCCAAGAGACCCAGTACTTC
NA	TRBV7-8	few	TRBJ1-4	CASSLVVFPGANEKLFF	TGTGCCAGCAGCTTAGTAGTTTTTCCGGGAGCTAATGAAAAACTGTTTTTT
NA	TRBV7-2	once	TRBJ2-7	CASSLEWEYEQYF	TGTGCCAGCAGCTTAGAGTGGGAATACGAGCAGTACTTC
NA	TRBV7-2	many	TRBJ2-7	CASSLWGSYEQYF	TGTGCCAGCAGCTTATGGGGTTCCTACGAGCAGTACTTC
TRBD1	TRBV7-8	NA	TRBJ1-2	CASSSGGATYGYTF	TGTGCCAGCAGCTCAGGGGGCGCGACCTATGGCTACACCTTC
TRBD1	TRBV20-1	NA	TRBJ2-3	CTPGTGLGDTQYF	TGCACACCCGGGACAGGGTTAGGTGATACGCAGTATTTT
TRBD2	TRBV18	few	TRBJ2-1	CASSGLAAGNEQFF	TGTGCCAGCTCAGGACTAGCGGCAGGGAATGAGCAGTTCTTC
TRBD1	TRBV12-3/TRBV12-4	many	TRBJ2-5	CASSLGTGGGLETQYF	TGTGCCAGCAGCCTGGGGACAGGGGGCGGTTTAGAGACCCAGTACTTC
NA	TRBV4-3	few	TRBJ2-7	CASSQGTVSYEQYF	TGCGCCAGCAGCCAAGGGACAGTCTCCTACGAGCAGTACTTC
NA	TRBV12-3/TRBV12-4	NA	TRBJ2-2	CASSPRNPANTGELFF	TGTGCCAGCAGTCCCCGTAACCCCGCGAACACCGGGGAGCTGTTTTTT
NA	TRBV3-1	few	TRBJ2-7	CASSQAPNGAIRF	TGTGCCAGCAGCCAAGCTCCGAACGGGGCTATTCGCTTC
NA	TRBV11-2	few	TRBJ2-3	CASSLMDTQYF	TGTGCCAGCAGCTTAATGGATACGCAGTATTTT
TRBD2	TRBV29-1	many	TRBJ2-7	CSVTSGGTYEQYF	TGCAGCGTTACCTCGGGGGGGACGTACGAGCAGTACTTC
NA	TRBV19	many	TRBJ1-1	CASSMGGTEAFF	TGTGCCAGTAGTATGGGGGGCACTGAAGCTTTCTTT
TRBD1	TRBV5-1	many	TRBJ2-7	CASSLGQGFYEQYF	TGCGCCAGCAGCTTGGGACAGGGGTTCTACGAGCAGTACTTC